The rows below give T cell receptor beta chains drawn from one sample of a study of OX40 agonist ivuxolimab in advanced cancers. Assay: immunoSEQ multiplex PCR; the TCRdb copy retains only in-frame clones and omits some. Of approximately 55,000 clones listed, approximately 83% are singletons. Sequencing used CD4+ or CD8+ T cells sorted from blood, obtained in a trial of the OX40 agonist ivuxolimab. The receptor set was obtained from an adult with an advanced solid tumor such as melanoma, head and neck, liver or kidney cancer. Each CDR3 is given with its conserved first and last residue. D genes are given only for firm matches. A row's size may be missing; if present it is once, few, many or a size class.

TRBV27	TRBD1	.	TRBJ2-5	TGTGCCAGCAGAAGGGGGCAGCTACAAGAGACCCAGTACTTC	CASRRGQLQETQYF
TRBV9	TRBD1	.	TRBJ2-2	TGTGCCAGCAGCGTAGCCCCCGGGACAGGGGACACCGGGGAGCTGTTTTTT	CASSVAPGTGDTGELFF
TRBV9	.	.	TRBJ1-1	TGTGCCAGCAGCGTCCAGGTAGAGGGATACACTGAAGCTTTCTTT	CASSVQVEGYTEAFF
TRBV20-1	.	.	TRBJ2-7	TGCAGCGGACAAAAGGGGAACGAGCAGTACTTC	CSGQKGNEQYF
TRBV6-1	.	.	TRBJ1-4	TGTGCCAGCACCTCCAGACGGGAACATGAAAAACTGTTTTTT	CASTSRREHEKLFF
TRBV10-3	TRBD1	.	TRBJ1-2	TGTGCCATCAGTGAGGGCAGGGGGCTTAACTATGGCTACACCTTC	CAISEGRGLNYGYTF
TRBV6-1	.	.	TRBJ1-1	TGTGCCAGCAGTGAAGCAGTGGGACGGCCGAACACTGAAGCTTTCTTT	CASSEAVGRPNTEAFF
TRBV9	.	few	TRBJ2-1	TGTGCCAGCAGCGTAGTTTCGGTTAACAATGAGCAGTTCTTC	CASSVVSVNNEQFF
TRBV10-3	TRBD1	.	TRBJ2-7	TGTGCCATCAGTGAGTCGACCAGGGGGCTACCCTACGAGCAGTACTTC	CAISESTRGLPYEQYF
TRBV7-9	.	.	TRBJ1-5	TGTGCCAGCAGCTTTGGATCCCCCCGGGACGGAGGCAATCAGCCCCAGCATTTT	CASSFGSPRDGGNQPQHF
TRBV6-1	.	.	TRBJ1-5	TGTGCCAGCAGTGGGGGGTACCTGGGGAGGGCCCAGCATTTT	CASSGGYLGRAQHF
TRBV6-5	.	.	TRBJ2-4	TGTGCCAGCAGTTACGGGGGGGCAGCCTTCGACATTCAGTACTTC	CASSYGGAAFDIQYF
TRBV6-6	.	.	TRBJ2-7	TGTGCCAGCAACGCTGTAGGCAAAGCCTACGAGCAGTACTTC	CASNAVGKAYEQYF
TRBV7-9	TRBD1	.	TRBJ2-5	TGTGCCAGCAGCTACCGGGACAGGGCCTACCAAGAGACCCAGTACTTC	CASSYRDRAYQETQYF
TRBV9	TRBD2	medium-sized	TRBJ2-2	TGTGCCAGCGGACTAGCGGGAGGGCCTGGCACCGGGGAGCTGTTTTTT	CASGLAGGPGTGELFF
TRBV30	TRBD1	few	TRBJ1-4	TGTGCCTGGGGAATACAGGGGCCAGGCGGGAAACTGTTTTTT	CAWGIQGPGGKLFF
TRBV5-1	.	.	TRBJ2-7	TGCGCCAGCAGCTTGGGGGGTGACTCCTACGAGCAGTACTTC	CASSLGGDSYEQYF
TRBV7-2	TRBD1	.	TRBJ1-2	TGTGCCAGCAGCCCCGGTGGAGGGGGCCGCTATGGCTACACCTTC	CASSPGGGGRYGYTF
TRBV11-2	TRBD2	.	TRBJ2-3	TGTGCCAGCAGAGCGCCGGGACTAGTCTCAGATACGCAGTATTTT	CASRAPGLVSDTQYF
TRBV15	TRBD1	.	TRBJ2-4	TGTGCCACCAGCAGAGCGAACAGGGGGTTTCTAGCCAAAAACATTCAGTACTTC	CATSRANRGFLAKNIQYF
TRBV5-1	.	few	TRBJ1-1	TGCGCCAGCAGCTTAGAGGGGAACGAAGCTTTCTTT	CASSLEGNEAFF
TRBV7-9	.	.	TRBJ1-2	TGTGCCAGCAGCAGGTTCGAGACAGCGGGTGGTGGCTACACCTTC	CASSRFETAGGGYTF
TRBV28	.	.	TRBJ1-4	TGTGCCAGCAGTCCCTTGACTGAAAAACTGTTTTTT	CASSPLTEKLFF
TRBV18	TRBD1	.	TRBJ2-3	TGTGCCACCTCGGGACAGGACGAGTCAACAGATACGCAGTATTTT	CATSGQDESTDTQYF
TRBV7-9	.	.	TRBJ1-4	TGTGCCAGCAGCTTGGGGCGAACAACTAATGAAAAACTGTTTTTT	CASSLGRTTNEKLFF
TRBV5-1	TRBD2	.	TRBJ2-5	TGCGCCAGCAGCTTGGTAGCGGGAGCAGGGGAGACCCAGTACTTC	CASSLVAGAGETQYF
TRBV30	.	.	TRBJ1-5	TGTGCCTGGAGGCACTACGGGACACTAGCAAATCAGCCCCAGCATTTT	CAWRHYGTLANQPQHF
TRBV11-2	TRBD2	.	TRBJ2-6	TGTGCCAGCAGCCATATCCCCGCGGGAGGGCCGGGTGGGGCCAACGTCCTGACTTTC	CASSHIPAGGPGGANVLTF
TRBV9	.	once	TRBJ1-4	TGTGCCAGCAGCCAGGACAGCTTTAATGAAAAACTGTTTTTT	CASSQDSFNEKLFF
TRBV30	.	.	TRBJ2-4	TGTGCCTGGAGTAACCCCCCGGGGTGGCACATTCAGTACTTC	CAWSNPPGWHIQYF
TRBV28	.	.	TRBJ2-7	TGTGCCAGCAGGGGCAGCCCTTCCTCCTACGAGCAGTACTTC	CASRGSPSSYEQYF
TRBV7-9	.	.	TRBJ1-1	TGTGCCAGCAGCTTGGGGGGGGCTTCGAACACTGAAGCTTTCTTT	CASSLGGASNTEAFF
TRBV6-1	.	.	TRBJ2-2	TGTGCCAGCAGTGAATCACAGGGGAGGGGGGAGCTGTTTTTT	CASSESQGRGELFF
TRBV9	.	.	TRBJ2-3	TGTGCCAGCAGCGTATCAGCAGGGGTTGGTGGCGATACGCAGTATTTT	CASSVSAGVGGDTQYF
TRBV28	TRBD1	.	TRBJ2-7	TGTGCCAGCAGTTTGGACAGGCCCGCCTACGAGCAGTACTTC	CASSLDRPAYEQYF
TRBV4-1	.	.	TRBJ2-4	TGCGCCAGCAGCCAAGCAGCACTAGATATAGCCAAAAACATTCAGTACTTC	CASSQAALDIAKNIQYF
TRBV5-1	.	.	TRBJ2-1	TGCGCCAGCACAGGGGGAACTAGCGTATACAATGAGCAGTTCTTC	CASTGGTSVYNEQFF
TRBV19	.	.	TRBJ1-5	TGTGCCAGTAGTATATTCGGGGAAGAGAGTCAGCCCCAGCATTTT	CASSIFGEESQPQHF
TRBV6-6	.	.	TRBJ1-5	TGTGCCAGCAGCAACCCGGGACGGACTAGCGATCAGCCCCAGCATTTT	CASSNPGRTSDQPQHF
TRBV10-3	.	.	TRBJ2-7	TGTGCCATCAGTGAGTCGTCCTGGGGAAACGAGCAGTACTTC	CAISESSWGNEQYF
TRBV11-1	.	.	TRBJ1-4	TGTGCCAGCAGCTCCGGGGGACACGGCGACGAAAAACTGTTTTTT	CASSSGGHGDEKLFF
TRBV2	.	.	TRBJ2-7	TGTGCCAGCAGGGACTCGGGGACAACCTACGAGCAGTACTTC	CASRDSGTTYEQYF
TRBV28	.	.	TRBJ1-1	TGTGCCAGCAGTTCCCGCCGGGGAGGGCGCCGGACTGAAGCTTTCTTT	CASSSRRGGRRTEAFF
TRBV18	.	few	TRBJ1-3	TGTGCCAGCTCACCACCGGGATGGACCTCTGGAAACACCATATATTTT	CASSPPGWTSGNTIYF
TRBV28	.	.	TRBJ1-1	TGTGCCAGCAGTTTTGGGGCGAAGGCTTTCTTT	CASSFGAKAFF
TRBV6-5	.	.	TRBJ1-4	TGTGCCAGCAGTTACTACCAGAGTAGACCAGAAAAACTGTTTTTT	CASSYYQSRPEKLFF
TRBV5-4	.	.	TRBJ1-1	TGTGCCAGCGGACGGGAGGGGGGATTTGACACTGAAGCTTTCTTT	CASGREGGFDTEAFF
TRBV6-5	.	.	TRBJ1-1	TGTGCCAGCAGTTACCGACCGCAAACTGAAGCTTTCTTT	CASSYRPQTEAFF
TRBV2	.	few	TRBJ2-3	TGTGCCAGCAGGGCACTGCCCCCCAAATCCACAGATACGCAGTATTTT	CASRALPPKSTDTQYF
TRBV10-2	.	.	TRBJ1-1	TGCGCCAGCAGTGGGCACCTGGGCTGGGGGACTGAAGCTTTCTTT	CASSGHLGWGTEAFF
TRBV5-1	.	.	TRBJ2-3	TGCGCCAGCAGCTTGGTGCAGAGCACAGATACGCAGTATTTT	CASSLVQSTDTQYF
TRBV19	TRBD1	.	TRBJ2-5	TGTGCCAGTAGTATACAGGGGGCTAATGGAGAGACCCAGTACTTC	CASSIQGANGETQYF
TRBV6-1	TRBD2	.	TRBJ2-4	TGTGCCAGCACCCAAGTCGGGGCGGGGGAAAACATTCAGTACTTC	CASTQVGAGENIQYF
TRBV28	TRBD1	.	TRBJ1-1	TGTGCCAGCAGTCCGATTGGGACAGCGAAAGGAGCTTTCTTT	CASSPIGTAKGAFF
TRBV2	TRBD2	.	TRBJ2-1	TGTGCCAGCTGGGGGGGACTAGCGGGGAACAATGAGCAGTTCTTC	CASWGGLAGNNEQFF
TRBV18	.	.	TRBJ1-2	TGTGCCAGCTCACCACTGCCGGGGGACGTAGATGGCTACACCTTC	CASSPLPGDVDGYTF
TRBV11-2	TRBD1	once	TRBJ1-4	TGTGCCAGCAGCTTGTCGACAGGGCGCCGAGAAAAACTGTTTTTT	CASSLSTGRREKLFF